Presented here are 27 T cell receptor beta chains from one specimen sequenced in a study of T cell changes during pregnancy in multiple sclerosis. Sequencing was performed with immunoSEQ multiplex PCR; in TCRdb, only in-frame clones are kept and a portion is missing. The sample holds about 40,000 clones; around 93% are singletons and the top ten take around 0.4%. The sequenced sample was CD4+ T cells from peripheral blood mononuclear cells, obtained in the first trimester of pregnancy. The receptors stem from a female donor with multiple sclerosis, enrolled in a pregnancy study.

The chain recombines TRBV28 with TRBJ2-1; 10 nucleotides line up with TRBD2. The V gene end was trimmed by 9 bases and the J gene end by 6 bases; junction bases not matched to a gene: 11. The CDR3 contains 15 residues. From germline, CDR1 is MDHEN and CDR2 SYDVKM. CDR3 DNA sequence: TGTGCCAGTACCGCAGCGGGAGGGCCCACCAATGAGCAGTTCTTC. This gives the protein CASTAAGGPTNEQFF.

This CDR3 reads CASSHPSSGGATYNEQFF. CDR3 nucleotides: TGTGCCAGCAGCCACCCCTCTAGCGGGGGGGCCACCTACAATGAGCAGTTCTTC. The V call is TRBV7-2, the J call TRBJ2-1, with TRBD2 identical over 12 bases. The CDR3 contains 18 residues. CDR1 and CDR2 from the germline V gene are SGHTA and FQGNSA. Losses at the gene ends were 5 bases for V and 2 bases for J; bases not matched to a gene: 10.

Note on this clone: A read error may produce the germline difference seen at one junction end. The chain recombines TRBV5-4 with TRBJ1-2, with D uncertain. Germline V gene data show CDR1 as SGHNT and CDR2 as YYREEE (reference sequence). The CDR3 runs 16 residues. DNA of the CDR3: TGTACCAGCAGCTTGGTCGTGGCCAGTGCTAACTATGGCTACACCTTC. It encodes CTSSLVVASANYGYTF.

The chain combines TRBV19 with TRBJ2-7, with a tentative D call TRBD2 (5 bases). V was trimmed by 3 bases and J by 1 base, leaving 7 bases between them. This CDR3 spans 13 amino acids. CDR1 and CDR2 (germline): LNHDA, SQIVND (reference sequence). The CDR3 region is CASSMGRSYEQYF. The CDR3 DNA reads TGTGCCAGTAGTATGGGGAGATCCTACGAGCAGTACTTC. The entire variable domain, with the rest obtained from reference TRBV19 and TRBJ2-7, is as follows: DGGITQSPKYLFRKEGQNVTLSCEQNLNHDAMYWYRQDPGQGLRLIYYSQIVNDFQKGDIAEGYSVSREKKESFPLTVTSAQKNPTAFYLCASSMGRSYEQYFGPGTRLTVT.

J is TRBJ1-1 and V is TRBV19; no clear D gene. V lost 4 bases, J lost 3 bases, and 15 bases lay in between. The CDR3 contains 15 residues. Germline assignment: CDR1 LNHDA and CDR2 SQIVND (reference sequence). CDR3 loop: CASSTKALTYTEAFF. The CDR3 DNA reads TGTGCCAGTAGTACGAAAGCACTAACTTACACTGAAGCTTTCTTT.

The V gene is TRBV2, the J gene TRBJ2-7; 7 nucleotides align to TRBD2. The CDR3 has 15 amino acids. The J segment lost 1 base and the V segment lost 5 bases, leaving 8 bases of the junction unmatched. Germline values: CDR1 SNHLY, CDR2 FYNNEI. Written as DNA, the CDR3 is TGTGCCAGCAGTAAGAGCGGGGAGCCTTCCTACGAGCAGTACTTC. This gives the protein CASSKSGEPSYEQYF.

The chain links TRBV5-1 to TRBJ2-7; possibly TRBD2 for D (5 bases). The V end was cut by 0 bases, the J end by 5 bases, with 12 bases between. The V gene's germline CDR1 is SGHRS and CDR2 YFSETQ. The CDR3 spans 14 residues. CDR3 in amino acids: CASSLEEGSHEQYF. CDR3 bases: TGCGCCAGCAGCTTGGAAGAGGGATCCCACGAGCAGTACTTC.

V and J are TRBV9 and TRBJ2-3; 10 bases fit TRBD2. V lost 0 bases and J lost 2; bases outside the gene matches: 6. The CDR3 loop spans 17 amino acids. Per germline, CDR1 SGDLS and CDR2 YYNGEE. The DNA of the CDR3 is TGTGCCAGCAGCGTAGATTGGACTAGCGGCAACACAGATACGCAGTATTTT. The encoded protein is CASSVDWTSGNTDTQYF.

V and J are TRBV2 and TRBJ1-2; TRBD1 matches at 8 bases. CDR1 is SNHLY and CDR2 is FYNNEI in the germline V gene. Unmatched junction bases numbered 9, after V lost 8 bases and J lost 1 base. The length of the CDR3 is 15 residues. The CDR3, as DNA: TGTGCCAGCGGAGACTCGACAGGGGATAACTATGGCTACACCTTC. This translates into CASGDSTGDNYGYTF.

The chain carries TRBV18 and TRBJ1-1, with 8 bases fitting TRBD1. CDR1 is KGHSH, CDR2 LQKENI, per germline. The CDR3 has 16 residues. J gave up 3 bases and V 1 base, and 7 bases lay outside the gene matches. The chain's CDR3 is CASSPRRETGDTEAFF. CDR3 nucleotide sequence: TGTGCCAGCTCACCACGGCGCGAGACAGGGGACACTGAAGCTTTCTTT.

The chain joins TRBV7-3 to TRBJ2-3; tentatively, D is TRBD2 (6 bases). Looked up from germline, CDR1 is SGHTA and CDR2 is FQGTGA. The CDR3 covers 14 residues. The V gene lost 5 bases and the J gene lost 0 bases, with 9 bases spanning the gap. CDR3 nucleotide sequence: TGTGCCAGCAGCGCCGGACTAAGCACAGATACGCAGTATTTT. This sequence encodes CASSAGLSTDTQYF.

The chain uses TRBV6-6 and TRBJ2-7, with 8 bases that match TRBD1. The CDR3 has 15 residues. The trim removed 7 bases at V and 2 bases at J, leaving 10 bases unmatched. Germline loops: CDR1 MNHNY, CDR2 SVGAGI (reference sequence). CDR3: CASNPGQVSTYEQYF. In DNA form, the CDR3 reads TGTGCCAGCAATCCGGGACAGGTCTCTACCTACGAGCAGTACTTC.

DNA for the CDR3: TGTGCCAGTAGCCTCAGGGCTGGAAACACCATATATTTT. Its translation: CASSLRAGNTIYF. The V gene is TRBV19, the J gene TRBJ1-3, with D perhaps matching TRBD1 (5 bases). CDR1 and CDR2 (germline): LNHDA, SQIVND (reference sequence). The ends were cut back, 6 bases at V and 2 bases at J, with 8 bases in the middle. CDR3 length: 13 amino acids.

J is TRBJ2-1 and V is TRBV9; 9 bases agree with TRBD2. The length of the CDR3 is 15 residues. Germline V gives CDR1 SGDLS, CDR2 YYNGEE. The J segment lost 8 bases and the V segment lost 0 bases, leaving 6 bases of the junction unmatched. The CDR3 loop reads CASSVVAGVWDEQFF. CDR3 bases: TGTGCCAGCAGCGTAGTAGCGGGGGTGTGGGATGAGCAGTTCTTC. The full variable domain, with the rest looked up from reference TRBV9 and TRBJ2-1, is DSGVTQTPKHLITATGQRVTLRCSPRSGDLSVYWYQQSLDQGLQFLIQYYNGEERAKGNILERFSAQQFPDLHSELNLSSLELGDSALYFCASSVVAGVWDEQFFGPGTRLTVL.

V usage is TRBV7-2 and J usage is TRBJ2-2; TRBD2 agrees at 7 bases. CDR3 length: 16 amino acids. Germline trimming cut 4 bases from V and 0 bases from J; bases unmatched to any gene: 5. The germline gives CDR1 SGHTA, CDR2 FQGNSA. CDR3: CASSYSGTTNTGELFF. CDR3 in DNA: TGTGCCAGCAGCTACTCCGGGACTACGAACACCGGGGAGCTGTTTTTT.

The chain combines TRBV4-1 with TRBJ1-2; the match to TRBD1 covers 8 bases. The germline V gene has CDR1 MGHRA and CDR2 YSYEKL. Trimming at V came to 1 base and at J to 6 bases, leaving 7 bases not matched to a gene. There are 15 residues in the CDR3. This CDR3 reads CASSQVNRGGDGYTF. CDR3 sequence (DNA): TGCGCCAGCAGCCAAGTAAACAGGGGGGGGGATGGCTACACCTTC.

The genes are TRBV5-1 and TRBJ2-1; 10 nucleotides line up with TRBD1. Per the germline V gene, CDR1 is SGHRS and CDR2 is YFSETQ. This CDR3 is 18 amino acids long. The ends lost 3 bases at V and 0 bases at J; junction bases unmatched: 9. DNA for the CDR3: TGCGCCAGCAGCTACAAATGGACAGGGGGGAGCTCCTACAATGAGCAGTTCTTC. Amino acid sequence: CASSYKWTGGSSYNEQFF.

As DNA, the CDR3 is TGCAGCGTTGACGGTAGGGGAGGAGGCACTGAAGCTTTCTTT. Protein product: CSVDGRGGGTEAFF. V gene TRBV29-1 combines with J gene TRBJ1-1; perhaps TRBD1 as D (5 bases). The V gene's germline CDR1 is SQVTM and CDR2 ANQGSEA. The CDR3 has 14 residues. V dropped 3 bases and J dropped 4 bases, with 15 bases sitting between them. Full variable domain (rest looked up from reference TRBV29-1 and TRBJ1-1): SAVISQKPSRDICQRGTSLTIQCQVDSQVTMMFWYRQQPGQSLTLIATANQGSEATYESGFVIDKFPISRPNLTFSTLTVSNMSPEDSSIYLCSVDGRGGGTEAFFGQGTRLTVV.

The CDR3 region is CASTVDRGLSNQPQHF. As DNA, the CDR3 is TGTGCCAGTACCGTGGACAGGGGGCTTAGCAATCAGCCCCAGCATTTT. The chain combines TRBV19 with TRBJ1-5; TRBD1 aligns across 11 bases. CDR3 length: 16 residues. Germline loops: CDR1 LNHDA, CDR2 SQIVND (reference sequence). J gave up 0 bases and V 7 bases, and 5 bases lay outside the gene matches. The whole variable domain, filled in from reference TRBV19 and TRBJ1-5, reads DGGITQSPKYLFRKEGQNVTLSCEQNLNHDAMYWYRQDPGQGLRLIYYSQIVNDFQKGDIAEGYSVSREKKESFPLTVTSAQKNPTAFYLCASTVDRGLSNQPQHFGDGTRLSIL.

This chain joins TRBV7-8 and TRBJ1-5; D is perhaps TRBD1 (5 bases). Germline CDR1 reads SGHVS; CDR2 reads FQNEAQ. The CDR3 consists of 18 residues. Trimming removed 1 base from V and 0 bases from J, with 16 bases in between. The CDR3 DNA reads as TGTGCCAGCAGCTTAGTAATGGGGCGCCTCCATAGCAATCAGCCCCAGCATTTT. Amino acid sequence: CASSLVMGRLHSNQPQHF. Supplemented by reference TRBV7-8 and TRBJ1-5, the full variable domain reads GAGVSQSPRYKVAKRGQDVALRCDPISGHVSLFWYQQALGQGPEFLTYFQNEAQLDKSGLPSDRFFAERPEGSVSTLKIQRTQQEDSAVYLCASSLVMGRLHSNQPQHFGDGTRLSIL.

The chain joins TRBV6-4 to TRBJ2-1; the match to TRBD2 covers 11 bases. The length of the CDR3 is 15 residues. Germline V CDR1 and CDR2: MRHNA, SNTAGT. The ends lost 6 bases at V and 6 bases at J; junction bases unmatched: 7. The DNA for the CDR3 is TGTGCCAGCAGAGCCGGGACTAGCGGCATCAATGAGCAGTTCTTC. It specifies CASRAGTSGINEQFF.

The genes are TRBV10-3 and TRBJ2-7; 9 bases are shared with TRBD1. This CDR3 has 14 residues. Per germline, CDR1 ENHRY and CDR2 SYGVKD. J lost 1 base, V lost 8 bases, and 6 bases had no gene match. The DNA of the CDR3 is TGTGCCATCGGCCGGACAGGGGATTCCTACGAGCAGTACTTC. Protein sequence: CAIGRTGDSYEQYF.

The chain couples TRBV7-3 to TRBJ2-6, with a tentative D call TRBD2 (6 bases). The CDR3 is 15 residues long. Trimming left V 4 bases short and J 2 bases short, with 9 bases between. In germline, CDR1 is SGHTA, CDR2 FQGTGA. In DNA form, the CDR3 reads TGTGCCAGCAGCTCGTCGGGGGCTGGGGCCAACGTCCTGACTTTC. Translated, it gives CASSSSGAGANVLTF.

CDR3 sequence: CASSEDRGVGTDTQYF. The CDR3 nucleotides are TGTGCCAGTAGTGAAGACAGGGGCGTCGGCACAGATACGCAGTATTTT. The chain joins TRBV19 to TRBJ2-3; 8 bases fit TRBD1. Germline CDR1 and CDR2: LNHDA and SQIVND (reference sequence). With V trimmed by 5 bases and J by 1 base, 8 bases remained unmatched. CDR3 length: 16 amino acids.

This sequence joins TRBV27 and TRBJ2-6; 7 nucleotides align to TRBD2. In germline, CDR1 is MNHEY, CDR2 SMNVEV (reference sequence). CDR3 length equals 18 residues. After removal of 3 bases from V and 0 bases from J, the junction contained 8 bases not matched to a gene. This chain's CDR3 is CASSFSSSGVSGANVLTF. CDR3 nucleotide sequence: TGTGCCAGCAGTTTTAGTTCCAGCGGGGTCTCTGGGGCCAACGTCCTGACTTTC.

CDR3 coding DNA: TGTGCCAGCAGCTTAAGCAGGAACAATGAGCAGTTCTTC. The encoded protein is CASSLSRNNEQFF. The rearrangement uses TRBV7-8 and TRBJ2-1; D unresolved. The CDR3 is 13 residues long. Deletions cut 2 bases from V and 5 bases from J, with 7 bases between. Germline values: CDR1 SGHVS, CDR2 FQNEAQ. Full variable domain (remainder filled in from reference TRBV7-8 and TRBJ2-1): GAGVSQSPRYKVAKRGQDVALRCDPISGHVSLFWYQQALGQGPEFLTYFQNEAQLDKSGLPSDRFFAERPEGSVSTLKIQRTQQEDSAVYLCASSLSRNNEQFFGPGTRLTVL.

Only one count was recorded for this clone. CDR3 bases: TGCGCCAGCAGCCAAGAACCCGCTATGAACACTGAAGCTTTCTTT. Its translation: CASSQEPAMNTEAFF. The chain is built from TRBV4-1 and TRBJ1-1; no reliable D call. The germline V and J ends were trimmed by 0 bases and 0 bases, with 8 bases remaining between them. CDR1 and CDR2 from the germline V gene are MGHRA and YSYEKL. The CDR3 contains 15 residues.